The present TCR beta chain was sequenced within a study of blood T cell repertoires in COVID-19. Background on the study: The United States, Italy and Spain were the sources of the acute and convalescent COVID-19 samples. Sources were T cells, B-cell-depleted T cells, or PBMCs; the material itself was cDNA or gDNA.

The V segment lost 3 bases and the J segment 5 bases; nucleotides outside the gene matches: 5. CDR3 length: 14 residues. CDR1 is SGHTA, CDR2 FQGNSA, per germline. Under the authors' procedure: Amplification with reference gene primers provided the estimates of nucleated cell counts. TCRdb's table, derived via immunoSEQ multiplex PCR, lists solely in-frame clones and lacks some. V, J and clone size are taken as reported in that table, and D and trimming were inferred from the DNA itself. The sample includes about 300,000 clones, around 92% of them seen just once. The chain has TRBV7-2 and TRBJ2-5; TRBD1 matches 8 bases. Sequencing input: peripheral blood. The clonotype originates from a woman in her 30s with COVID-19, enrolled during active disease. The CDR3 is CASSLRQGYETQYF. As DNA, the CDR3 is TGTGCCAGCAGCTTGAGACAGGGGTATGAGACCCAGTACTTC.